The rows below give T cell receptor beta chains drawn from one sample of a study of OX40 agonist ivuxolimab in advanced cancers. TCRdb's table, derived via immunoSEQ multiplex PCR, lists solely in-frame clones and lacks some. The sample includes 55,000 to 80,000 clones, roughly four fifths of them seen just once. Material: CD4+ or CD8+ T cells sorted from blood, obtained in a trial of the OX40 agonist ivuxolimab. These receptors all come from an adult with an advanced solid tumor such as melanoma, head and neck, liver or kidney cancer. Each CDR3 is given with its conserved first and last residue. A D gene is named only where the DNA matches it firmly. A clone size is listed for some rows: how often the clone was seen (once, few, many), or a class if it is expanded.

size: NA; J: TRBJ1-5; D: NA; V: TRBV19; DNA: TGTGCCAGCGGGGGGATTAATAGCAATCAGCCCCAGCATTTT; CDR3: CASGGINSNQPQHF
size: NA; J: TRBJ1-5; D: NA; V: TRBV7-2; DNA: TGTGCCAGCAGCTTCGGGAGACAGCCCCAGCATTTT; CDR3: CASSFGRQPQHF
size: few; J: TRBJ2-5; D: TRBD2; V: TRBV9; DNA: TGTGCCAGCAGCTGGGGCGGGAGGGCCGAGGAGACCCAGTACTTC; CDR3: CASSWGGRAEETQYF
size: NA; J: TRBJ2-2; D: NA; V: TRBV5-4; DNA: TGTGCCAGCAGCTTGGCAGGACGACGCGACACCGGGGAGCTGTTTTTT; CDR3: CASSLAGRRDTGELFF
size: NA; J: TRBJ2-5; D: TRBD2; V: TRBV4-2; DNA: TGTGCCAGCAGCCAAGCTAGGGGACTAGCGGGTTCACAAGAGACCCAGTACTTC; CDR3: CASSQARGLAGSQETQYF
size: NA; J: TRBJ2-5; D: NA; V: TRBV5-1; DNA: TGCGCCAGCAGCCTCCGACCTACAGGGATCGTCGAGACCCAGTACTTC; CDR3: CASSLRPTGIVETQYF
size: NA; J: TRBJ1-3; D: NA; V: TRBV30; DNA: TGTGCCTGGACTCTAGGAGGAAACACCATATATTTT; CDR3: CAWTLGGNTIYF
size: NA; J: TRBJ2-7; D: TRBD2; V: TRBV27; DNA: TGTGCCAGCAGTCCAACGGGACTAGCGGGAGAGCAGTACTTC; CDR3: CASSPTGLAGEQYF
size: few; J: TRBJ1-2; D: NA; V: TRBV18; DNA: TGTGCCAGCTCACCACCAGGGGACCTCCTTAACTATGGCTACACCTTC; CDR3: CASSPPGDLLNYGYTF
size: NA; J: TRBJ2-3; D: TRBD2; V: TRBV5-4; DNA: TGTGCCAGCAGCTTGGCCAAGAGGGCGGGGGGTAGCACAGATACGCAGTATTTT; CDR3: CASSLAKRAGGSTDTQYF
size: NA; J: TRBJ2-1; D: NA; V: TRBV6-5; DNA: TGTGCCAGCAGTCGGGAAAGCTCCTACAATGAGCAGTTCTTC; CDR3: CASSRESSYNEQFF
size: NA; J: TRBJ2-2; D: NA; V: TRBV6-1; DNA: TGTGCCAGCAGTCGTCTCACCGGGGAGCTGTTTTTT; CDR3: CASSRLTGELFF
size: NA; J: TRBJ1-2; D: NA; V: TRBV5-1; DNA: TGCGCCAGCAGCCCAGACTCTAATAGAGATGGCTACACCTTC; CDR3: CASSPDSNRDGYTF
size: NA; J: TRBJ1-1; D: NA; V: TRBV12-5; DNA: TGTGCTAGTGGCTGGGACAAATGGGGCACTGAAGCTTTCTTT; CDR3: CASGWDKWGTEAFF
size: NA; J: TRBJ1-5; D: TRBD1; V: TRBV6-5; DNA: TGTGCCAGCAGTTGGACAGGGGTGGTGCAGCCCCAGCATTTT; CDR3: CASSWTGVVQPQHF
size: NA; J: TRBJ1-2; D: NA; V: TRBV11-2; DNA: TGTGCCAGCAGCCGCAACGGGGGTGGCTACACCTTC; CDR3: CASSRNGGGYTF
size: once; J: TRBJ1-2; D: TRBD1; V: TRBV10-3; DNA: TGTGCCATCAGTGAGTCCAAGACAGGGGGCTATGGCTACACCTTC; CDR3: CAISESKTGGYGYTF
size: NA; J: TRBJ2-7; D: TRBD1; V: TRBV27; DNA: TGTGCCAGCAGTTCGCTACTCCGGGACAGGGGGTACGAGCAGTACTTC; CDR3: CASSSLLRDRGYEQYF
size: NA; J: TRBJ2-1; D: NA; V: TRBV7-3; DNA: TGTGCCAGCAGCCAGGGGGGTGAGCAGTTCTTC; CDR3: CASSQGGEQFF
size: NA; J: TRBJ2-1; D: NA; V: TRBV6-5; DNA: TGTGCCAGCAGGTCCTTTAACAATGAGCAGTTCTTC; CDR3: CASRSFNNEQFF
size: NA; J: TRBJ1-5; D: NA; V: TRBV28; DNA: TGTGCCAGCAGCCTAACGGAATTTCAGCATTTT; CDR3: CASSLTEFQHF
size: NA; J: TRBJ2-7; D: NA; V: TRBV6-6; DNA: TGTGCCAGCAGCCTTAGCGAAAGCTCCTACGAGCAGTACTTC; CDR3: CASSLSESSYEQYF
size: NA; J: TRBJ1-5; D: TRBD1; V: TRBV19; DNA: TGTGCCAGTCGACGCTCGAGGACAGGGGGCAAACAGCCCCAGCATTTT; CDR3: CASRRSRTGGKQPQHF
size: NA; J: TRBJ2-3; D: TRBD2; V: TRBV7-2; DNA: TGTGCTATAGCCCGCGGGGGGGCCTCGGATACGCAGTATTTT; CDR3: CAIARGGASDTQYF
size: NA; J: TRBJ2-7; D: TRBD1; V: TRBV19; DNA: TGTGCCAGTAGTATCTCGGACAGGGCTTCCTCCTACGAGCAGTACTTC; CDR3: CASSISDRASSYEQYF
size: NA; J: TRBJ1-2; D: TRBD1; V: TRBV7-2; DNA: TGTGCCAGCAGCTTAGAGCCAGGGGGCTATGGCTACACCTTC; CDR3: CASSLEPGGYGYTF
size: NA; J: TRBJ2-2; D: NA; V: TRBV5-1; DNA: TGCGCCAGCAGCGCTAACGGACAGAGGGCGTCAGGGGAGCTGTTTTTT; CDR3: CASSANGQRASGELFF
size: NA; J: TRBJ2-7; D: TRBD2; V: TRBV9; DNA: TGTGCCAGCAGCGTTGGACTAGCGGGAAGGTACGAGCAGTACTTC; CDR3: CASSVGLAGRYEQYF
size: NA; J: TRBJ2-5; D: TRBD1; V: TRBV9; DNA: TGTGCCAGCAGCGTAGTGACAGGGGGGCAAGAGACCCAGTACTTC; CDR3: CASSVVTGGQETQYF
size: NA; J: TRBJ1-1; D: TRBD1; V: TRBV5-1; DNA: TGCGCCAGCAGCTTGGACAGGGGGCGGACTGAAGCTTTCTTT; CDR3: CASSLDRGRTEAFF